The 15 T cell receptor beta chains below all came from one sample that was sequenced in a study of patients and donors after allogeneic stem cell transplantation. TCRdb reanalysed the RT-PCR reads using MiXCR and keeps one entry per CDR3 protein. The table lists about 24,000 distinct CDR3 sequences, roughly 43% of them singletons. Sample: blood, either unsorted or a sorted T cell fraction (not recorded which). The receptors here all came from a human donor who was either an allogeneic HSCT recipient or a stem cell or donor lymphocyte infusion donor (not recorded which). It is not recorded whose cells these are; they may come from a transplant donor.

The table lists this clonotype with a count of one. V and J are TRBV6-5 and TRBJ1-2; TRBD1 aligns across 8 bases. Germline V lookup: CDR1 MNHEY, CDR2 SVGAGI. V gave up 6 bases and J gave up 4 bases; unmatched junction bases: 7. There are 14 residues in the CDR3. As DNA, the CDR3 is TGTGCCAGCAGCCGGGACAGGAAGGTCTATGGCTACACCTTC. Translating gives CASSRDRKVYGYTF.

This chain connects TRBV11-2 to TRBJ2-1, with TRBD1 matching over 9 bases. Germline CDR1 and CDR2: SGHAT and FQNNGV. The CDR3 loop spans 15 amino acids. Trimming at V came to 4 bases and at J to 3 bases, leaving 4 bases not matched to a gene. The CDR3 is CASSWGQGFYNEQFF. DNA for the CDR3: TGTGCCAGCAGCTGGGGACAGGGTTTCTACAATGAGCAGTTCTTC. Looking up the rest from reference TRBV11-2 and TRBJ2-1 gives the full variable domain: EAGVAQSPRYKIIEKRQSVAFWCNPISGHATLYWYQQILGQGPKLLIQFQNNGVVDDSQLPKDRFSAERLKGVDSTLKIQPAKLEDSAVYLCASSWGQGFYNEQFFGPGTRLTVL.

The chain is built from TRBV12-3 or TRBV12-4 and TRBJ1-2; D remains unclear. This CDR3 has 15 residues. The V end lost 5 bases, the J end lost 3 bases, and 16 bases lay between the germline ends. The CDR3 nucleotides are TGTGCCAGCAGTCTGCGCGGCTGGCGGGACTATGGCTACACCTTC. This codes for CASSLRGWRDYGYTF.

The chain uses TRBV6-5 and TRBJ1-4, with D unresolved. Trimming took off 0 bases at V and 1 base at J, with 9 bases between the two ends. There are 16 residues in the CDR3. From germline, CDR1 is MNHEY and CDR2 SVGAGI. CDR3 sequence: CASSYSPHGTNEKLFF. CDR3 nucleotide sequence: TGTGCCAGCAGTTACTCTCCACACGGAACTAATGAAAAACTGTTTTTT.

This clonotype has only a few counts. The genes are TRBV7-9 and TRBJ1-2; 9 nucleotides agree with TRBD1. The CDR3 has 14 residues. Germline V CDR1 and CDR2: SEHNR, FQNEAQ (reference sequence). J lost 7 bases, V lost 5 bases, and 8 bases had no gene match. The CDR3 DNA sequence: TGTGCCAGCAGCCTACAGGGGGCGCGTGCTGGCTACACCTTC. Protein: CASSLQGARAGYTF. Filled out from reference TRBV7-9 and TRBJ1-2, the complete variable domain reads DTGVSQNPRHKITKRGQNVTFRCDPISEHNRLYWYRQTLGQGPEFLTYFQNEAQLEKSRLLSDRFSAERPKGSFSTLEIQRTEQGDSAMYLCASSLQGARAGYTFGSGTRLTVV.

V gene TRBV4-1 combines with J gene TRBJ1-2; no definite D call. The germline V gene encodes CDR1 MGHRA and CDR2 YSYEKL. V lost 0 bases and J 8 bases, leaving 19 bases between the germline ends. CDR3 length equals 16 residues. CDR3 loop: CASSQEATHRLGGYTF. DNA for the CDR3: TGCGCCAGCAGCCAAGAGGCGACCCACCGGCTCGGGGGCTACACCTTC.

Only a few counts were recorded for this clonotype. The chain uses TRBV11-1 and TRBJ1-1; TRBD1 agrees at 9 bases. CDR1 is SGHAT and CDR2 is FQDESV in the germline V gene (reference sequence). This CDR3 has 16 amino acids. V lost 0 bases and J lost 1; bases outside the gene matches: 3. In nucleotides, the CDR3 is TGTGCCAGCAGCTTAGCAGGACAGGGGTGGAACACTGAAGCTTTCTTT. Translating it yields CASSLAGQGWNTEAFF.

There are a few counts of this clonotype. The J gene is TRBJ1-4, the V gene TRBV12-3 or TRBV12-4; D gene ambiguous. There are 14 residues in the CDR3. The V gene lost 2 bases and the J gene lost 0 bases, with 4 bases spanning the gap. DNA of the CDR3: TGTGCCAGCAGTTTATTTGCAACTAATGAAAAACTGTTTTTT. This sequence encodes CASSLFATNEKLFF.

This rearrangement joins TRBV10-3 to TRBJ1-4; D is ambiguous. Germline V gene sequence: CDR1 ENHRY, CDR2 SYGVKD. Trimming stripped 4 bases from V and 1 base from J, with 4 bases between. The CDR3 length is 13 residues. CDR3 in amino acids: CAISGQTNEKLFF. The CDR3 nucleotides read TGTGCCATCAGTGGCCAAACTAATGAAAAACTGTTTTTT.

The gene calls are TRBV20-1 and TRBJ2-1, with D tentatively TRBD1 (6 bases). In germline, CDR1 is DFQATT, CDR2 SNEGSKA (reference sequence). V was cut by 6 bases and J by 1 base, with 16 bases left in between. This CDR3 region has 15 residues. CDR3 DNA: TGCAGTGCGAGCAACAGGGTTAAGTCCTACAATGAGCAGTTCTTC. Its translation is CSASNRVKSYNEQFF.

CDR3 amino acids: CATSEKTPYSNQPQHF. CDR3 nucleotide sequence: TGTGCCACCAGTGAGAAGACACCTTATAGCAATCAGCCCCAGCATTTT. The rearrangement joins TRBV24-1 to TRBJ1-5; no clear D gene. The CDR3 runs 16 residues. The V end was cut by 4 bases, the J end by 0 bases, with 12 bases between. CDR1 and CDR2 from the germline V gene are KGHDR and SFDVKD.

The sample holds many counts of this clonotype. V and J are TRBV7-2 and TRBJ1-5; 8 bases match TRBD1. With 5 bases clipped from V and 4 bases from J, the junction kept 4 bases outside the gene matches. Germline CDR1 reads SGHTA; CDR2 reads FQGNSA. The CDR3 covers 14 residues. CDR3 coding DNA: TGTGCCAGCAGCCCTCACAGGGGGAATCAGCCCCAGCATTTT. It codes for CASSPHRGNQPQHF. The full variable domain, its missing parts supplied by reference TRBV7-2 and TRBJ1-5, is GAGVSQSPSNKVTEKGKDVELRCDPISGHTALYWYRQSLGQGLEFLIYFQGNSAPDKSGLPSDRFSAERTGGSVSTLTIQRTQQEDSAVYLCASSPHRGNQPQHFGDGTRLSIL.

The V call is TRBV5-1, the J call TRBJ1-1; D unclear. Germline V gives CDR1 SGHRS, CDR2 YFSETQ. The CDR3 has 15 residues. Trimming cost V 0 bases and J 0 bases, with 9 bases left between them. The CDR3 sequence: CASSLAGGMNTEAFF. The CDR3, as DNA: TGCGCCAGCAGCTTGGCGGGAGGGATGAACACTGAAGCTTTCTTT.

The rearrangement joins TRBV20-1 to TRBJ2-7; 9 nucleotides match TRBD2. Germline values: CDR1 DFQATT, CDR2 SNEGSKA (reference sequence). The V segment lost 0 bases and the J segment 5 bases; nucleotides outside the gene matches: 5. This CDR3 is built from 14 residues. Here the CDR3 DNA reads TGCAGTGCTAGAGACGTAGCGGGGGACCACGAGCAGTACTTC. Amino acid sequence: CSARDVAGDHEQYF.

This chain connects TRBV9 to TRBJ2-7, with 7 bases aligning to TRBD1. Unmatched junction bases numbered 4, after V lost 2 bases and J lost 2 bases. Germline CDR1 reads SGDLS; CDR2 reads YYNGEE. The CDR3 length is 14 residues. The CDR3 region has the DNA TGTGCCAGCAGCGTGAACGACAGGGCCTACGAGCAGTACTTC. Translating it yields CASSVNDRAYEQYF. Full variable domain (rest looked up from reference TRBV9 and TRBJ2-7): DSGVTQTPKHLITATGQRVTLRCSPRSGDLSVYWYQQSLDQGLQFLIQYYNGEERAKGNILERFSAQQFPDLHSELNLSSLELGDSALYFCASSVNDRAYEQYFGPGTRLTVT.